In this sample, the clone carrying this TCR beta chain turned up once. Its specificity is not known. This record belongs to a study of cytomegalovirus exposure and HLA in healthy donors. Overall study: A previous analysis identified 100 million to 120 million unique TCR beta sequences derived from around 200 million T cells. Overall study findings and caveats: The study flagged roughly 150 TCR beta chains as cytomegalovirus-associated.

The J segment lost 6 bases and the V segment lost 1 base, leaving 3 bases of the junction unmatched. This CDR3 is built from 15 residues. Germline-derived CDR1 and CDR2 are MNHEY and SMNVEV (reference sequence). In the PCR, 60 Vbeta and 13 Jbeta primers were used. Original data processing: Some 11 million shared chains were among the roughly 78 million unique TCR beta chains that a later analysis counted. Sequencing was performed with immunoSEQ multiplex PCR; in TCRdb, only in-frame clones are kept and a portion is missing. D and trimming come from the DNA, and the V and J calls and clone size come from that table. The data hold some 130,000 clones, with 60% to 80% observed a single time.

The chain couples TRBV27 to TRBJ1-6; 7 nucleotides match TRBD1. Sequenced: PBMCs. This clonotype was sampled from a female donor in good health and CMV-seronegative. The CDR3 is CASSLYRGTNSPLHF. The CDR3, as DNA: TGTGCCAGCAGTTTATACAGGGGAACTAATTCACCCCTCCACTTT.